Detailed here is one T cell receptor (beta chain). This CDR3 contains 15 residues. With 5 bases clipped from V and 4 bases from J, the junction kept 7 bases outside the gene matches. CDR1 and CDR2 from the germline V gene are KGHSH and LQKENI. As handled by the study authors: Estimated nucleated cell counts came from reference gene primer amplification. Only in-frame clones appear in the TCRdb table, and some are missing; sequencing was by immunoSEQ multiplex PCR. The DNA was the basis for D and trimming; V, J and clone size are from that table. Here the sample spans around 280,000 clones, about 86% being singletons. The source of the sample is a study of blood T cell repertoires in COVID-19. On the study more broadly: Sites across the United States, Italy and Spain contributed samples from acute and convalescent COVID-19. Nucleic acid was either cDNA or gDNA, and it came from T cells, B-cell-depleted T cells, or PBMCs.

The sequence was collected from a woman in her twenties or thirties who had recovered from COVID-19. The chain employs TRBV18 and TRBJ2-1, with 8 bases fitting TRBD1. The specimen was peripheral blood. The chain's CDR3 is CASSATGGNYNEQFF. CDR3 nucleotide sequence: TGTGCCAGCTCAGCAACAGGGGGAAATTACAATGAGCAGTTCTTC.